Listed below are T cell receptor beta chains from one sample, sequenced in a study of post-analysis software for immune sequencing data. One entry per CDR3 protein, called by TCRdb with MiXCR from the PCR reads. This table holds about 540,000 distinct CDR3 sequences, 34% found once. Sequenced input: blood. These receptors originate from a girl aged 2 to 17 with multiple sclerosis. Each CDR3 is given with its conserved first and last residue. D genes are given only for firm matches. Clone size is shown for a subset of rows, as once, few, many or a class of expanded clone.

J gene,clone size,D gene,V gene,CDR3 protein,CDR3 DNA
TRBJ2-4,-,-,TRBV10-3,CAISELGTKNIQYF,TGTGCCATCAGTGAGTTGGGGACCAAAAACATTCAGTACTTC
TRBJ2-5,-,TRBD1,TRBV4-2,CASSQRPQGAQETQYF,TGTGCCAGCAGCCAACGGCCCCAGGGGGCTCAAGAGACCCAGTACTTC
TRBJ2-7,-,TRBD2,TRBV20-1,CSAPLTSGSSYNEQYF,TGCAGTGCCCCCCTTACTAGCGGGAGCTCCTACAATGAGCAGTACTTC
TRBJ2-1,few,TRBD2,TRBV5-1,CASSLVASGGAFNEQFF,TGCGCCAGCAGCTTGGTTGCTAGCGGGGGGGCCTTTAATGAGCAGTTCTTC
TRBJ1-5,-,-,TRBV6-2/TRBV6-3,CASRHLQGEYSNQPQHF,TGTGCCAGCAGACATCTACAGGGCGAATATAGCAATCAGCCCCAGCATTTT
TRBJ1-4,few,TRBD1,TRBV20-1,CSARAQGASEKLFF,TGCAGTGCTAGGGCTCAGGGGGCGAGTGAAAAACTGTTTTTT
TRBJ2-3,many,TRBD1,TRBV10-3,CAIGGGTDTQYF,TGTGCCATAGGGGGCGGCACAGATACGCAGTATTTT
TRBJ2-1,-,TRBD2,TRBV5-1,CASSLPGTSRDEQFF,TGCGCCAGCAGCTTGCCCGGGACTAGCAGGGATGAGCAGTTCTTC
TRBJ2-5,few,TRBD2,TRBV3-1,CASSQQGPGGETQYF,TGTGCCAGCAGCCAACAGGGTCCGGGAGGAGAGACCCAGTACTTC
TRBJ2-3,few,TRBD2,TRBV20-1,CSARVGRVSTDTQYF,TGCAGTGCTAGAGTAGGGAGGGTTAGCACAGATACGCAGTATTTT
TRBJ1-2,-,-,TRBV29-1,CSVASSGCTF,TGCAGCGTTGCATCCTCTGGCTGCACCTTC
TRBJ2-1,-,-,TRBV20-1,CSARGTEYNEQFF,TGCAGTGCTAGAGGGACAGAGTACAATGAGCAGTTCTTC
TRBJ2-5,-,TRBD1,TRBV20-1,CSAPRAGGGETQYF,TGCAGTGCCCCCAGGGCAGGGGGTGGGGAGACCCAGTACTTC
TRBJ2-3,few,TRBD2,TRBV7-2,CASLHERGTTDTQYF,TGTGCCAGCCTCCATGAGCGGGGGACCACAGATACGCAGTATTTT
TRBJ2-1,few,-,TRBV7-9,CASSPPGGNYNEQFF,TGTGCCAGCAGCCCGCCTGGGGGTAACTACAATGAGCAGTTCTTC
TRBJ2-3,-,-,TRBV7-3,CASSLVGGGWSDTQYF,TGTGCCAGCAGCTTAGTTGGAGGGGGTTGGTCAGATACGCAGTATTTT
TRBJ2-1,few,TRBD2,TRBV20-1,CSAVRLAGTYNEQFF,TGCAGTGCCGTACGACTAGCGGGGACCTACAATGAGCAGTTCTTC
TRBJ2-3,-,TRBD2,TRBV5-1,CASSYLKRGVADTQYF,TGCGCCAGCAGCTACTTAAAGCGGGGGGTAGCAGATACGCAGTATTTT
TRBJ1-2,few,-,TRBV10-3,CAIRGTAVDHGYTF,TGTGCCATCAGGGGGACGGCGGTAGACCATGGCTACACCTTC
TRBJ2-7,few,-,TRBV5-1,CASSLESASSYEQYF,TGCGCCAGCAGCTTGGAAAGCGCTAGCTCCTACGAGCAGTACTTC
TRBJ1-2,-,-,TRBV11-2,CASSPTPVSLSGGYTF,TGTGCCAGCAGCCCAACGCCGGTTTCCCTGTCGGGTGGCTACACCTTC
TRBJ2-1,-,TRBD2,TRBV29-1,CNVGRDNEQFF,TGCAACGTTGGGAGGGACAATGAGCAGTTCTTC
TRBJ1-1,few,-,TRBV5-4,CASSLDKGMDTEAFF,TGTGCCAGCAGCTTAGATAAGGGGATGGACACTGAAGCTTTCTTT
TRBJ2-5,few,-,TRBV28,CASSLVRGGLEETQYF,TGTGCCAGCAGTTTGGTGCGAGGAGGTTTAGAAGAGACCCAGTACTTC
TRBJ1-6,few,TRBD1,TRBV5-1,CASSSGQAGSPLHF,TGCGCCAGCAGCTCGGGACAGGCAGGTTCACCCCTCCACTTT
TRBJ1-2,few,TRBD1,TRBV4-1,CASSQPPAGQGSYGYTF,TGCGCCAGCAGCCAACCGCCCGCGGGACAGGGATCCTATGGCTACACCTTC
TRBJ2-5,-,TRBD2,TRBV25-1,CASGGTTLGTQYF,TGTGCCAGCGGCGGGACTACCTTGGGGACCCAGTACTTC
TRBJ2-4,-,-,TRBV28,CASSGPTGLGEQYF,TGTGCCAGCAGTGGACCCACAGGGCTGGGAGAGCAGTACTTC
TRBJ1-1,-,TRBD1,TRBV5-1,CASSPGQGSRTEAFF,TGCGCCAGCAGCCCCGGACAGGGTTCACGCACTGAAGCTTTCTTT
TRBJ2-7,-,TRBD1,TRBV2,CATPDRGSNEQYF,TGTGCCACCCCGGACAGGGGAAGCAACGAGCAGTACTTC
TRBJ2-3,-,TRBD2,TRBV5-1,CASSLMRGGSTDTQYF,TGCGCCAGCAGCTTAATGCGGGGGGGCAGCACAGATACGCAGTATTTT
TRBJ2-1,-,TRBD2,TRBV27,CASSSPGGRGVYNEQFF,TGTGCCAGCAGTTCCCCGGGGGGGCGGGGGGTCTACAATGAGCAGTTCTTC
TRBJ2-5,-,-,TRBV27,CASDRRGETQYF,TGTGCCAGCGATAGGAGAGGGGAGACCCAGTACTTC
TRBJ1-4,-,-,TRBV7-6,CASSIRTSPEKLFF,TGTGCCAGCAGCATAAGGACCAGCCCTGAAAAACTGTTTTTT
TRBJ1-4,few,-,TRBV6-2/TRBV6-3,CASRADATNEKLFF,TGTGCCAGCAGAGCCGATGCAACTAATGAAAAACTGTTTTTT
TRBJ1-1,-,TRBD1,TRBV7-3,CASSLRAGGTEAFF,TGTGCCAGCAGCTTAAGGGCAGGGGGCACTGAAGCTTTCTTT
TRBJ1-2,-,-,TRBV6-5,CASSPSEQDYGCTF,TGTGCCAGCAGCCCTAGCGAGCAGGACTATGGCTGCACCTTC
TRBJ2-1,few,TRBD2,TRBV4-1,CASSHGTSGGATEQFF,TGCGCCAGCAGCCATGGCACTAGCGGGGGGGCAACTGAGCAGTTCTTC
TRBJ2-5,few,-,TRBV2,CASEYMTGETQYF,TGTGCCAGCGAATATATGACCGGAGAGACCCAGTACTTC
TRBJ1-6,-,-,TRBV5-1,CASSRGGLGSPLHF,TGCGCCAGCAGCAGAGGGGGGTTAGGTTCACCCCTCCACTTT
TRBJ1-2,-,-,TRBV3-1,CASSQDGRQIYGYTF,TGTGCCAGCAGCCAAGATGGAAGACAGATCTATGGCTACACCTTC
TRBJ2-5,few,-,TRBV20-1,CSARDRRMDEETQYF,TGCAGTGCTAGAGATCGGAGAATGGACGAAGAGACCCAGTACTTC
TRBJ2-1,-,TRBD1,TRBV11-2,CASSLPRDRIEQFF,TGTGCCAGCAGCTTACCCCGGGACAGAATTGAGCAGTTCTTC
TRBJ2-5,-,TRBD1,TRBV5-1,CASSLARQGDQETQYF,TGCGCCAGCAGCTTAGCGCGCCAGGGGGACCAAGAGACCCAGTACTTC